The 29 T cell receptor beta chains listed next were all sequenced from one sample in a study of Ad26.COV2.S vaccination and SARS-CoV-2 variants. Documented treatment: around 19 received Ad26.COV2.S at low or high dose, single or two shots; roughly five received placebo; per-sample allocation not given. Collection of the samples took place on day 63 after the first injection of vaccine or placebo. Using immunoSEQ multiplex PCR, the repertoire was profiled, and TCRdb retains in-frame clones only, with some absent. The table records about 350,000 clones, about 89% of them present only once. Sample: peripheral blood, taken in a trial of Ad26.COV2.S vaccine versus placebo. Source of these receptors: a person between 18 and 65 years old who received the Ad26.COV2.S COVID-19 vaccine or a placebo.

The chain carries TRBV28 and TRBJ2-1; 8 bases line up with TRBD2. In germline, CDR1 is MDHEN, CDR2 SYDVKM. V dropped 4 bases and J dropped 5; count of bases not matched to a gene: 13. The CDR3 is 17 amino acids. The CDR3 reads CASSSPGGLGGDNEQFF. The CDR3 bases are TGTGCCAGCAGTTCCCCGGGGGGACTCGGGGGGGACAATGAGCAGTTCTTC.

This clone was seen a single time. The chain joins TRBV4-2 to TRBJ2-2; D perhaps matches TRBD1 (5 bases). V lost 3 bases to trimming and J lost 2 bases, with 10 bases between them. The CDR3 length is 15 residues. The germline V gene has CDR1 LGHNA and CDR2 YNFKEQ. The CDR3 reads CASSHLTANTGELFF. The DNA of the CDR3 is TGTGCCAGCAGCCACCTGACAGCTAACACCGGGGAGCTGTTTTTT.

This chain connects TRBV7-2 to TRBJ1-2; 10 nucleotides align to TRBD1. CDR3 length equals 14 residues. V lost 4 bases and J lost 8; bases outside the gene matches: 7. Germline CDR1 SGHTA, CDR2 FQGNSA. The CDR3 here is CASSWDRGFGGYTF. The DNA for the CDR3 is TGTGCCAGCAGCTGGGACAGGGGCTTTGGGGGCTACACCTTC.

The rearrangement joins TRBV14 to TRBJ2-3; no reliable D call. Germline values: CDR1 SGHDN, CDR2 FVKESK. Trimming shortened V by 4 bases and J by 4 bases, and 3 bases separated the two germline ends. CDR3 size: 11 residues. This chain's CDR3 is CASSLSDTQYF. The DNA of the CDR3 is TGTGCCAGCAGCCTCTCAGATACGCAGTATTTT.

The rearrangement uses TRBV27 and TRBJ2-3, with 7 bases matching TRBD2. This CDR3 region has 15 residues. The V and J ends lost 2 bases and 5 bases, in that order; junction bases with no gene match: 7. The germline V gene has CDR1 MNHEY and CDR2 SMNVEV (reference sequence). This CDR3 reads CASSLPAGNLDTQYF. CDR3 nucleotide sequence: TGTGCCAGCAGTTTACCAGCGGGAAATTTAGATACGCAGTATTTT.

This clone has only one observation. DNA for the CDR3: TGTGCCAGCACCCCCGGACAGACCTACGAGCAGTACTTC. It specifies CASTPGQTYEQYF. The J gene is TRBJ2-7, the V gene TRBV28, with D possibly being TRBD1 (6 bases). Germline CDR1 and CDR2: MDHEN and SYDVKM. The CDR3 consists of 13 residues. The V and J ends lost 7 bases and 2 bases respectively, with 12 bases between them.

J is TRBJ1-4 and V is TRBV11-2, with 9 bases fitting TRBD1. The trim removed 4 bases at V and 5 bases at J, leaving 5 bases unmatched. Germline V CDR1 and CDR2: SGHAT, FQNNGV. The CDR3 length is 15 residues. CDR3 loop: CASSSGQGINEKLFF. For the CDR3, the DNA is TGTGCCAGCAGCTCGGGACAGGGAATCAATGAAAAACTGTTTTTT.

This chain links TRBV5-6 with TRBJ2-2, with 10 bases that match TRBD2. Looked up from germline, CDR1 is SGHDT and CDR2 is YYEEEE. After removal of 3 bases from V and 3 bases from J, the junction contained 11 bases not matched to a gene. This CDR3 is built from 18 residues. CDR3 coding DNA: TGTGCCAGCAGCTCCTACTCCGGGACTAGCGTATACACCGGGGAGCTGTTTTTT. This gives the protein CASSSYSGTSVYTGELFF. Drawing the rest from reference TRBV5-6 and TRBJ2-2, the complete variable domain is DAGVTQSPTHLIKTRGQQVTLRCSPKSGHDTVSWYQQALGQGPQFIFQYYEEEERQRGNFPDRFSGHQFPNYSSELNVNALLLGDSALYLCASSSYSGTSVYTGELFFGEGSRLTVL.

The chain joins TRBV18 to TRBJ2-7; possibly TRBD1 or TRBD2 for D (6 bases each). Germline V gene data show CDR1 as KGHSH and CDR2 as LQKENI. This CDR3 region has 13 residues. Between the trimmed V and J ends, which lost 1 base and 7 bases, there was a span of 11 bases. This CDR3 is CASSPQGGEEQYF. The CDR3 DNA follows: TGTGCCAGCTCACCACAGGGGGGAGAGGAGCAGTACTTC.

The rearrangement links TRBV28 to TRBJ2-5, with 10 bases matching TRBD1. V lost 6 bases and J lost 5; bases outside the gene matches: 6. Germline V gene sequence: CDR1 MDHEN, CDR2 SYDVKM. This CDR3 has 14 residues. CDR3 region: CASSDRGPGETQYF. The CDR3 DNA reads TGTGCCAGCAGCGACAGGGGGCCGGGGGAGACCCAGTACTTC.

The chain uses TRBV10-1 and TRBJ2-3, with 7 bases fitting TRBD2. Trimming at V came to 4 bases and at J to 2 bases, leaving 6 bases not matched to a gene. Germline CDR1 is WNHNN and CDR2 is SYGVQD (reference sequence). The CDR3 runs to 15 residues. CDR3 in amino acids: CASSASSGFTDTQYF. As DNA, the CDR3 is TGCGCCAGCAGTGCCTCTAGCGGATTCACAGATACGCAGTATTTT.

The rearrangement joins TRBV11-2 to TRBJ2-5; 14 nucleotides align to TRBD2. The germline gives CDR1 SGHAT, CDR2 FQNNGV. The CDR3 runs to 17 residues. Germline trimming cut 5 bases from V and 4 bases from J; bases unmatched to any gene: 9. CDR3 loop: CASSLGTSGSRGETQYF. CDR3 coding DNA: TGTGCCAGCAGCCTCGGGACTAGCGGGAGTAGGGGAGAGACCCAGTACTTC.

V gene TRBV11-3 combines with J gene TRBJ2-2; 11 bases line up with TRBD2. The junction had 5 bases not matched to a gene; V was cut back by 4 bases and J by 4 bases. The CDR3 extends over 16 amino acids. CDR1 is SGHNT and CDR2 is YENEEA in the germline V gene. CDR3 region: CASSYTSGSGTGELFF. The CDR3 nucleotides read TGTGCCAGCAGCTATACTAGCGGGAGTGGCACCGGGGAGCTGTTTTTT.

This clone has a single count. The rearrangement links TRBV5-4 to TRBJ2-2; D is unresolved. Deletions cut 1 base from V and 5 bases from J, with 12 bases between. The CDR3 has 15 amino acids. Germline V lookup: CDR1 SGHNT, CDR2 YYREEE (reference sequence). In nucleotides, the CDR3 is TGTGCCAGCAGCTTGTTTGGGGTGGGGACCGGGGAGCTGTTTTTT. The encoded protein is CASSLFGVGTGELFF.

The chain combines TRBV29-1 with TRBJ2-1; D could derive from TRBD1 or TRBD2 (6 bases each). This CDR3 comprises 13 residues. Germline CDR1 and CDR2: SQVTM and ANQGSEA. Trimming removed 6 bases from V and 7 bases from J, with 16 bases in between. In DNA, the CDR3 is TGCAGCGTAAAAGTGGGGGGCTGGAATGAGCAGTTCTTC. As protein: CSVKVGGWNEQFF.

The chain is built from TRBV3-1 (or the pseudogene TRBV3-2) and TRBJ2-7; D is ambiguous. Trimming shortened V by 2 bases and J by 2 bases, and 16 bases separated the two germline ends. CDR1 LGHDT and CDR2 YNNKEL come from the germline V gene (reference sequence). The CDR3 runs 16 residues. CDR3 in amino acids: CASSQRLSAAAYEQYF. CDR3 sequence (DNA): TGTGCCAGCAGCCAACGGCTTAGTGCAGCCGCCTACGAGCAGTACTTC.

The chain is built from TRBV19 and TRBJ1-6, with 10 bases aligning to TRBD1. Germline V gene data show CDR1 as LNHDA and CDR2 as SQIVND (reference sequence). CDR3 length: 14 amino acids. Trimming took 6 bases from V and 8 from J; bases not matched to a gene: 4. CDR3 sequence: CASSRDRGYSPLHF. CDR3 DNA: TGTGCCAGTAGCCGGGACAGGGGTTATTCACCCCTCCACTTT.

The rearrangement joins TRBV24-1 to TRBJ2-3; 7 bases match TRBD2. The CDR3 runs to 13 residues. CDR1 is KGHDR and CDR2 is SFDVKD in the germline V gene. Here the CDR3 reads CGHNGGSTDTQYF. CDR3 coding DNA: TGTGGACATAACGGGGGGAGCACAGATACGCAGTATTTT.

This clone was seen a single time. The rearrangement links TRBV24-1 to TRBJ2-3; 8 bases map to TRBD1. The V segment lost 3 bases and the J segment 5 bases; nucleotides outside the gene matches: 9. The CDR3 loop spans 16 amino acids. The germline V gene encodes CDR1 KGHDR and CDR2 SFDVKD. The DNA of the CDR3 is TGTGCCACCAGTGATGCGGGCAGGGGGCAGGGAGATACGCAGTATTTT. As protein: CATSDAGRGQGDTQYF.

The chain employs TRBV6-2 or TRBV6-3 and TRBJ1-1, with D perhaps TRBD1 (5 bases). This CDR3 is 12 amino acids long. Germline CDR1 and CDR2: MNHEY and SVGEGT. Between the trimmed V and J ends, which lost 5 bases and 10 bases, there was a span of 14 bases. The CDR3 loop reads CASSQAPGRAFF. CDR3 in DNA: TGTGCCAGCAGTCAAGCCCCAGGGAGAGCTTTCTTT.

V is TRBV13 and J is TRBJ1-1; the match to TRBD1 covers 8 bases. The V gene's germline CDR1 is PRHDT and CDR2 FYEKMQ (reference sequence). The CDR3 sequence is 15 residues long. The trim removed 1 base at V and 7 bases at J, leaving 8 bases unmatched. This CDR3 is CASSLDPGGLGEAFF. The CDR3, as DNA: TGTGCCAGCAGCTTAGATCCAGGGGGCCTGGGTGAAGCTTTCTTT.

This clone was seen once. The chain's CDR3 is CASSDGSSGPYEQYF. The CDR3 DNA sequence: TGCGCCAGCAGTGATGGGTCTAGCGGACCTTACGAGCAGTACTTC. V usage is TRBV10-2 and J usage is TRBJ2-7; the match to TRBD2 covers 7 bases. Germline lookup yields CDR1 WSHSY and CDR2 SAAADI. J was trimmed by 4 bases and V by 3 bases; bases with no gene match: 9. The CDR3 has 15 amino acids.

This clone has more than one count but fewer than ten. Other DNA sequences in the sample encode the same CDR3. The chain has TRBV10-3 and TRBJ2-7; no firm D call. Trimming took off 0 bases at V and 4 bases at J, with 4 bases between the two ends. Germline assignment: CDR1 ENHRY and CDR2 SYGVKD. CDR3 length: 12 amino acids. CDR3 region: CAISESGYEQYF. Here the CDR3 DNA reads TGTGCCATCAGTGAGTCTGGATACGAGCAGTACTTC.

The chain employs TRBV4-2 and TRBJ1-5, with D maybe TRBD1 (5 bases). With 0 bases removed from V and 1 base from J, the gap between germline ends came to 13 bases. This CDR3 region has 17 residues. Germline V gene sequence: CDR1 LGHNA, CDR2 YNFKEQ. CDR3 loop: CASSQDLQGESNQPQHF. Here the CDR3 DNA reads TGTGCCAGCAGCCAAGACTTGCAGGGTGAGAGCAATCAGCCCCAGCATTTT.

The CDR3 spells CASSLSAPGEKLFF. CDR3 DNA: TGTGCCAGCAGCTTGAGTGCCCCCGGGGAAAAACTGTTTTTT. V and J are TRBV5-6 and TRBJ1-4; D uncertain. In germline, CDR1 is SGHDT, CDR2 YYEEEE. This CDR3 has 14 amino acids. V gave up 1 base and J gave up 8 bases, with 12 bases separating them. The whole variable domain, filled in from reference TRBV5-6 and TRBJ1-4, reads DAGVTQSPTHLIKTRGQQVTLRCSPKSGHDTVSWYQQALGQGPQFIFQYYEEEERQRGNFPDRFSGHQFPNYSSELNVNALLLGDSALYLCASSLSAPGEKLFFGSGTQLSVL.

This clone was seen once. The chain joins TRBV5-1 to TRBJ2-2; 11 bases are a match to TRBD2. The CDR3 totals 15 residues. With 7 bases clipped from V and 5 bases from J, the junction kept 7 bases outside the gene matches. The germline V gene has CDR1 SGHRS and CDR2 YFSETQ. The CDR3 region is CASRLGTSGTGELFF. CDR3 DNA sequence: TGCGCCAGCCGACTGGGGACTAGCGGAACCGGGGAGCTGTTTTTT.

The rearrangement uses TRBV9 and TRBJ2-3; TRBD2 agrees at 7 bases. This CDR3 region has 15 residues. Per the germline V gene, CDR1 is SGDLS and CDR2 is YYNGEE. J gave up 3 bases and V 3 bases, and 7 bases lay outside the gene matches. CDR3 loop: CASSGMERETDTQYF. CDR3 DNA: TGTGCCAGCAGCGGAATGGAGCGGGAAACAGATACGCAGTATTTT.

The rearrangement links TRBV5-8 to TRBJ1-2, with D perhaps matching TRBD1 (6 bases). Looked up from germline, CDR1 is SGHTS and CDR2 is YDEGEE. The CDR3 has 15 amino acids. Trimming pared 0 bases from V and 4 bases from J, leaving 13 bases between. CDR3 amino acids: CASSLVEGGSYGYTF. The CDR3 DNA follows: TGTGCCAGCAGCTTGGTTGAGGGGGGCAGCTATGGCTACACCTTC.

The chain uses TRBV7-9 and TRBJ1-2; no clear D. Germline-derived CDR1 and CDR2 are SEHNR and FQNEAQ (reference sequence). V was shortened by 5 bases and J by 4 bases, with 14 bases between the two germline ends. CDR3 length: 14 amino acids. The CDR3 loop reads CASSAGVGRYGYTF. In DNA form, the CDR3 reads TGTGCCAGCAGCGCAGGCGTCGGGCGCTATGGCTACACCTTC.